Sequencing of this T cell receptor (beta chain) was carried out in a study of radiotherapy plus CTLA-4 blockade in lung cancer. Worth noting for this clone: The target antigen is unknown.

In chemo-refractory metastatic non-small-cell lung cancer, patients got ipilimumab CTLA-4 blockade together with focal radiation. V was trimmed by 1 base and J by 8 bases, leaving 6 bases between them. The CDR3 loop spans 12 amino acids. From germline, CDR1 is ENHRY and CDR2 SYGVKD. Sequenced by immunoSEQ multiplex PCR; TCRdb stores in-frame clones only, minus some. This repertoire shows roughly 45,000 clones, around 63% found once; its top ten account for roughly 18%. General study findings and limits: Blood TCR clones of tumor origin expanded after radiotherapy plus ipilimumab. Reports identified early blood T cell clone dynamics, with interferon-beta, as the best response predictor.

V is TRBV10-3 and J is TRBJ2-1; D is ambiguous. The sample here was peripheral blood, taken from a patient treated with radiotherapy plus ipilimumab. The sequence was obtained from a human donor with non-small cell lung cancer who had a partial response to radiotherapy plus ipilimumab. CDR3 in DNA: TGTGCCATCAGTGAGTTGGGCGATGAGCAGTTCTTC. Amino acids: CAISELGDEQFF.